These 11 T cell receptor beta chains were sequenced from one sample in a study of Graves' ophthalmopathy and Graves' hyperthyroidism. RNA transcripts served as template for amplifying TCR beta CDR3 sequences. Following a first-round RT-PCR that used HTBI primers, a second-round multiplex PCR was carried out. MiXCR was run by TCRdb on the multiplex PCR reads, yielding one entry per CDR3 protein. This table has 600,000 to 650,000 distinct CDR3 sequences, over 20% appearing once. The sample consisted of peripheral blood. Receptors originate from a woman under 30 with stable Graves' hyperthyroidism. Some clones in this sample may be carry-over from other donors' samples.

Ten or more counts support this clonotype. The chain links TRBV30 to TRBJ1-5; TRBD1 agrees at 11 bases. CDR1 is GTSNPN, CDR2 SVGIG, per germline (reference sequence). Unmatched junction bases numbered 10, after V lost 3 bases and J lost 0 bases. This CDR3 spans 18 amino acids. CDR3 in amino acids: CAWRKPDRGLYSNQPQHF. CDR3 DNA sequence: TGTGCCTGGAGAAAACCGGACAGGGGGCTGTATAGCAATCAGCCCCAGCATTTT. Together with reference TRBV30 and TRBJ1-5, the CDR3 gives the full variable domain: SQTIHQWPATLVQPVGSPLSLECTVEGTSNPNLYWYRQAAGRGLQLLFYSVGIGQISSEVPQNLSASRPQDRQFILSSKKLLLSDSGFYLCAWRKPDRGLYSNQPQHFGDGTRLSIL.

In its sample, this clonotype was seen many times. This rearrangement joins TRBV6-5 to TRBJ2-2, with D maybe TRBD1 (6 bases). V lost 4 bases and J 2 bases, leaving 8 bases between the germline ends. The CDR3 runs to 14 residues. Germline V CDR1 and CDR2: MNHEY, SVGAGI. CDR3 coding DNA: TGTGCCAGCAGTTGGGGACAAAACACCGGGGAGCTGTTTTTT. Amino acid sequence: CASSWGQNTGELFF.

This clonotype has at least ten counts. The rearrangement joins TRBV5-1 to TRBJ2-5; 7 positions match TRBD1. CDR3 length: 15 residues. Germline-derived CDR1 and CDR2 are SGHRS and YFSETQ. V shed 4 bases, J shed 5 bases, and the junction held 11 bases outside the gene matches. The CDR3 DNA is TGCGCCAGCAGCACCCGGACAGGTCATGGGGAGACCCAGTACTTC. Protein: CASSTRTGHGETQYF.

This rearrangement joins TRBV7-9 to TRBJ2-5; the match to TRBD1 covers 8 bases. Germline lookup yields CDR1 SEHNR and CDR2 FQNEAQ (reference sequence). V shed 4 bases, J shed 2 bases, and the junction held 6 bases outside the gene matches. The CDR3 is 15 residues long. CDR3 DNA: TGTGCCAGCAGCTCACCCAACAGGGGGCAAGAGACCCAGTACTTC. As protein: CASSSPNRGQETQYF.

A remark on this clonotype: A much bigger clone sits one base away, suggesting this may be a read error. The chain is built from TRBV20-1 and TRBJ2-7; tentative D call: TRBD2 (6 bases). Germline CDR1 and CDR2: DFQATT and SNEGSKA (reference sequence). There are 10 residues in the CDR3. The CDR3 here is CSGGSHDQYF. For the CDR3, the DNA is TGCAGCGGAGGGTCCCACGATCAGTACTTC.

This chain links TRBV20-1 with TRBJ2-5; 7 nucleotides match TRBD1. This CDR3 comprises 13 residues. After removal of 8 bases from V and 4 bases from J, the junction contained 10 bases not matched to a gene. Germline values: CDR1 DFQATT, CDR2 SNEGSKA (reference sequence). The CDR3, as DNA: TGCAGTAGATGGACAGGTTTCGGAGAGACCCAGTACTTC. It codes for CSRWTGFGETQYF.

The CDR3 loop reads CATGEGSGGTYEQYF. The CDR3 DNA sequence: TGTGCCACCGGAGAGGGTAGCGGGGGGACCTACGAGCAGTACTTC. This chain uses TRBV15 with TRBJ2-7, with TRBD2 identical over 10 bases. The CDR3 sequence is 15 residues long. From germline, CDR1 is LNHNV and CDR2 YYDKDF (reference sequence). The V and J ends lost 8 bases and 2 bases, in that order; junction bases with no gene match: 9.

The CDR3 DNA reads as TGTGCCAGCAGTTTCCCCTCAGGGGGCTACACCTTC. As protein: CASSFPSGGYTF. V and J are TRBV6-5 and TRBJ1-2; D possibly corresponds to TRBD1 (5 bases). Germline CDR1 is MNHEY and CDR2 is SVGAGI. The V and J ends lost 4 bases and 8 bases respectively, with 11 bases between them. This CDR3 comprises 12 residues.

The rearrangement joins TRBV30 to TRBJ1-2; no definite D call. The CDR3 loop spans 13 amino acids. Between the trimmed V and J ends, which lost 1 base and 8 bases, there was a span of 14 bases. Looked up from germline, CDR1 is GTSNPN and CDR2 is SVGIG (reference sequence). The CDR3 DNA reads TGTGCCTGGAGTGGAGACCGCTCTGGGGGCTACACCTTC. It encodes CAWSGDRSGGYTF.

As regards this clonotype: A read error may explain this, as a much larger clone is one base away. This chain uses TRBV6-1 with TRBJ1-1, with a possible D match to TRBD1 (6 bases). This CDR3 has 14 residues. CDR1 is MNHNS and CDR2 is SASEGT in the germline V gene. This CDR3 is CASRPGVLSTEDFF. For the CDR3, the DNA is TGTGCCAGCAGACCAGGGGTTTTGAGCACTGAAGATTTCTTT.

The table lists this clonotype with many counts. The rearrangement links TRBV20-1 to TRBJ1-5; no firm D call. Trimming removed 5 bases at V and 0 bases at J, with 11 bases between. The CDR3 covers 14 residues. Germline values: CDR1 DFQATT, CDR2 SNEGSKA (reference sequence). The CDR3 reads CSAGPEYSNQPQHF. CDR3 coding DNA: TGCAGTGCTGGCCCAGAGTATAGCAATCAGCCCCAGCATTTT.